A single sample gave rise to the 29 T cell receptor beta chains below, sequenced in a study of identical twins. MiXCR, applied by TCRdb to the 5' RACE reads, yields one record per CDR3 protein. The sample has roughly 230,000 distinct CDR3 sequences, approximately 8.3% seen once. Separately, the same data were catalogued under a study of yellow fever vaccine responses in identical twins.

Sequencing used CD8+ T cells sorted from blood. These receptors came from a woman aged 18 to 35 in good health.

This clonotype came up many times. The J gene is TRBJ2-1, the V gene TRBV20-1; the D gene is possibly TRBD2 (6 bases). Trimming cost V 2 bases and J 2 bases, with 10 bases left between them. From germline, CDR1 is DFQATT and CDR2 SNEGSKA (reference sequence). The CDR3 sequence is 14 residues long. CDR3 nucleotides: TGCAGTGCTAGATGGGACTCCACCTACAATGAGCAGTTCTTC. This sequence encodes CSARWDSTYNEQFF.

This clonotype occurred many times. This chain joins TRBV20-1 and TRBJ2-7; TRBD2 matches 13 bases. V lost 0 bases and J lost 3; bases outside the gene matches: 5. The length of the CDR3 is 16 residues. Germline V gene lookup returns CDR1 DFQATT and CDR2 SNEGSKA (reference sequence). CDR3 DNA: TGCAGTGCTAGAGACAGACTAGCGGGAGGATACTACGAGCAGTACTTC. Protein sequence: CSARDRLAGGYYEQYF.

This clonotype was detected a few times. The gene calls are TRBV9 and TRBJ2-3; either TRBD1 or TRBD2 may fit D (6 bases each). Germline loops: CDR1 SGDLS, CDR2 YYNGEE. The V and J ends lost 3 bases and 3 bases respectively, with 14 bases between them. CDR3 size: 15 residues. CDR3 region: CASSDAWGATDTQYF. CDR3 in DNA: TGTGCCAGCAGCGACGCCTGGGGGGCGACAGATACGCAGTATTTT.

The V gene is TRBV4-2, the J gene TRBJ2-1, with TRBD2 matching 8 bases. With V trimmed by 1 base and J by 9 bases, 14 bases remained unmatched. The CDR3 runs to 17 residues. Germline V gives CDR1 LGHNA, CDR2 YNFKEQ. The CDR3 region has the DNA TGTGCCAGCAGCCAAGGGGTTCTCGGGACTAGATCTATTGAGCAGTTCTTC. This gives the protein CASSQGVLGTRSIEQFF.

This clonotype was detected ten times or more. V and J are TRBV11-1 and TRBJ2-3, with D possibly TRBD2 on 7 matching bases. Germline assignment: CDR1 SGHAT and CDR2 FQDESV (reference sequence). With 1 base removed from V and 4 bases from J, the gap between germline ends came to 21 bases. This CDR3 is built from 18 residues. CDR3 sequence: CASSLEGRPGGSADTQYF. The DNA of the CDR3 is TGTGCCAGCAGCTTAGAAGGGAGGCCGGGGGGCAGCGCAGATACGCAGTATTTT.

In this sample, this clonotype turned up many times. The V call is TRBV6-4, the J call TRBJ2-3; maybe TRBD2 (6 bases). The germline V gene encodes CDR1 MRHNA and CDR2 SNTAGT. Deletions cut 8 bases from V and 4 bases from J, with 16 bases between. The CDR3 is 14 amino acids. The CDR3 DNA sequence: TGTGCCAGCGCACCGGCAGGCGGGGCAGATACGCAGTATTTT. It specifies CASAPAGGADTQYF.

This rearrangement joins TRBV12-3 or TRBV12-4 to TRBJ2-2, with D hard to call. The CDR3 has 13 residues. Trimming pared 5 bases from V and 4 bases from J, leaving 8 bases between. In DNA, the CDR3 is TGTGCCAGCAGTCCGCCAGTCACCGGGGAGCTGTTTTTT. It codes for CASSPPVTGELFF.

A few counts support this clonotype. V gene TRBV6-5 combines with J gene TRBJ2-5; a weak D match, TRBD2 (7 bases). The V gene lost 2 bases and the J gene lost 5 bases, with 15 bases spanning the gap. There are 15 residues in the CDR3. Per the germline V gene, CDR1 is MNHEY and CDR2 is SVGAGI. CDR3 nucleotides: TGTGCCAGCAGTTACGGTTGGGGGGGCGACGAGACCCAGTACTTC. Its translation is CASSYGWGGDETQYF.

The CDR3 DNA reads TGTGCCAGCAGCTCCCCGACAGAGGAGACCCAGTACTTC. This codes for CASSSPTEETQYF. This chain uses TRBV7-9 with TRBJ2-5; weak D call: TRBD1 (5 bases). The germline gives CDR1 SEHNR, CDR2 FQNEAQ (reference sequence). V lost 4 bases and J lost 5, with 11 bases in between. CDR3 length: 13 residues.

This rearrangement joins TRBV9 to TRBJ2-3, with D possibly matching TRBD2 (6 bases). V shed 3 bases and J shed 0 bases, with 11 bases lying between them. The CDR3 spans 15 residues. CDR1 is SGDLS, CDR2 YYNGEE, per germline. The CDR3 region is CASSAGGSSTDTQYF. The CDR3 coding sequence is TGTGCCAGCAGCGCCGGGGGTTCCAGCACAGATACGCAGTATTTT.

This clonotype was seen ten or more times. This rearrangement joins TRBV4-1 to TRBJ2-1; the D is unclear. This CDR3 region has 11 residues. CDR1 is MGHRA and CDR2 is YSYEKL in the germline V gene. CDR3 sequence (DNA): TGCGCTACCGGGTCTGACAATGAGCAGTTCTTC. It is translated as CATGSDNEQFF.

At least ten counts were recorded for this clonotype. This rearrangement joins TRBV12-3 or TRBV12-4 to TRBJ2-7; the D call may be TRBD1 or TRBD2 (5 bases each). V was clipped by 6 bases and J by 5 bases, with 14 bases between them. This CDR3 has 13 residues. CDR3 sequence (DNA): TGTGCCAGCAGCCCCCAAGGGGACGACGAGCAGTACTTC. Amino acids: CASSPQGDDEQYF.

The sample holds many counts of this clonotype. The chain has TRBV24-1 and TRBJ2-2; TRBD1 aligns across 8 bases. Germline V CDR1 and CDR2: KGHDR, SFDVKD. J lost 6 bases, V lost 6 bases, and 5 bases had no gene match. The CDR3 runs 14 residues. CDR3 in amino acids: CATSRAGGSGELFF. CDR3 sequence (DNA): TGTGCCACCAGTCGGGCAGGGGGCTCCGGGGAGCTGTTTTTT.

This clonotype appeared a single time. A much more abundant neighbour one base away suggests this may be a read error. The V and J genes are TRBV7-9 and TRBJ2-7; D ambiguous. The germline gives CDR1 SEHNR, CDR2 FQNEAQ (reference sequence). This CDR3 spans 13 amino acids. The germline V and J ends were trimmed by 3 bases and 2 bases, with 8 bases remaining between them. CDR3 residues: CASSFLKPYEQYF. In nucleotides, the CDR3 is TGTGCCAGCAGCTTTTTAAAGCCCTACGAGCAGTACTTC.

This clonotype occurred many times. The rearrangement links TRBV7-9 to TRBJ2-3, with a weak D call TRBD2 (7 bases). Germline V CDR1 and CDR2: SEHNR, FQNEAQ (reference sequence). Deletions cut 4 bases from V and 3 bases from J, with 17 bases between. CDR3 length equals 16 residues. The CDR3 DNA sequence: TGTGCCAGCAGCTCTACCCAGAGGGGGGGGACAGATACGCAGTATTTT. Residues: CASSSTQRGGTDTQYF.

At least ten counts were recorded for this clonotype. The J gene is TRBJ2-3, the V gene TRBV6-2 or TRBV6-3; 11 bases line up with TRBD1. The trim removed 6 bases at V and 4 bases at J, leaving 9 bases unmatched. The CDR3 covers 16 residues. Looked up from germline, CDR1 is MNHEY and CDR2 is SVGEGT. The CDR3 reads CASSLWTGGASDTQYF. CDR3 DNA sequence: TGTGCCAGCAGCCTTTGGACAGGGGGCGCGTCAGATACGCAGTATTTT.

In its sample, this clonotype was seen many times. This sequence joins TRBV4-2 and TRBJ2-1; 8 nucleotides match TRBD2. Trimming at V came to 0 bases and at J to 6 bases, leaving 10 bases not matched to a gene. The V gene's germline CDR1 is LGHNA and CDR2 YNFKEQ. The CDR3 length is 17 residues. The CDR3 loop is CASSQDHASGQLNEQFF. The CDR3 DNA sequence: TGTGCCAGCAGCCAAGATCACGCTAGCGGGCAACTCAATGAGCAGTTCTTC.

This sequence joins TRBV5-5 and TRBJ1-1, with TRBD1 matching over 7 bases. The CDR3 loop spans 16 amino acids. The germline V gene encodes CDR1 SGHKS and CDR2 YYEKEE (reference sequence). V was clipped by 6 bases and J by 6 bases; unmatched bases: 17. CDR3 loop: CASTTLGEGADAEAFF. CDR3 in DNA: TGTGCCAGCACCACCCTGGGAGAGGGGGCGGACGCTGAAGCTTTCTTT.

This clonotype was detected a few times. The chain couples TRBV20-1 to TRBJ2-7, with D possibly TRBD1 on 6 matching bases. Germline values: CDR1 DFQATT, CDR2 SNEGSKA (reference sequence). This CDR3 is built from 16 residues. V lost 5 bases and J lost 3, with 23 bases in between. The CDR3 loop is CSAPRVGAGLVYEQYF. The CDR3 DNA is TGCAGTGCTCCCCGGGTGGGGGCCGGTCTAGTCTACGAGCAGTACTTC.

The chain joins TRBV14 to TRBJ2-1, with 8 positions matching TRBD2. The CDR3 spans 17 residues. From germline, CDR1 is SGHDN and CDR2 FVKESK. Trimming took 5 bases from V and 8 from J; bases not matched to a gene: 17. The CDR3 DNA reads TGTGCCAGCAGCGGATTAACTAGCGGCATAAACCCCCATGAGCAGTTCTTC. It encodes CASSGLTSGINPHEQFF.

This clonotype was seen more than once but under ten times. The chain joins TRBV12-5 to TRBJ2-1, with D tentatively TRBD2 (5 bases). The CDR3 loop spans 17 amino acids. V shed 0 bases and J shed 8 bases, with 20 bases lying between them. The V gene's germline CDR1 is LGHNT and CDR2 FRNRAP. The CDR3 region has the DNA TGTGCTAGTGGTTTGGTCCAAGGCATGATGTTCGGGGATGAGCAGTTCTTC. The encoded protein is CASGLVQGMMFGDEQFF.

This chain uses TRBV28 with TRBJ1-1; D gene uncertain. V was clipped by 6 bases and J by 6 bases, with 8 bases between them. CDR1 MDHEN and CDR2 SYDVKM come from the germline V gene. This CDR3 has 11 amino acids. CDR3 region: CASRSYPEAFF. DNA of the CDR3: TGTGCCAGCAGGAGTTACCCTGAAGCTTTCTTT.

This clonotype showed up many times. The chain links TRBV7-9 to TRBJ1-2, with D tentatively TRBD1 (6 bases). This CDR3 spans 14 amino acids. Trimming left V 4 bases short and J 4 bases short, with 13 bases between. Germline V gene data show CDR1 as SEHNR and CDR2 as FQNEAQ (reference sequence). CDR3 loop: CASSSVDRSYGYTF. The CDR3 coding sequence is TGTGCCAGCAGCTCAGTCGACAGGAGCTATGGCTACACCTTC. The full variable domain, in which reference TRBV7-9 and TRBJ1-2 provide the parts outside the CDR3, is DTGVSQNPRHKITKRGQNVTFRCDPISEHNRLYWYRQTLGQGPEFLTYFQNEAQLEKSRLLSDRFSAERPKGSFSTLEIQRTEQGDSAMYLCASSSVDRSYGYTFGSGTRLTVV.

This clonotype appeared a few times. This sequence joins TRBV7-9 and TRBJ1-4, with a weak D call TRBD1 (5 bases). Germline V gene data show CDR1 as SEHNR and CDR2 as FQNEAQ (reference sequence). The CDR3 is 16 amino acids. V was cut by 2 bases and J by 7 bases, with 17 bases left in between. CDR3 DNA sequence: TGTGCCAGCAGCTTAAATAAGGACTCGGGGGTTGAAAAACTGTTTTTT. Protein: CASSLNKDSGVEKLFF.

This clonotype was observed a handful of times. The rearrangement links TRBV20-1 to TRBJ1-5; TRBD1 is a possible D gene (5 bases). This CDR3 contains 14 residues. The germline gives CDR1 DFQATT, CDR2 SNEGSKA (reference sequence). Trimming left V 5 bases short and J 7 bases short, with 18 bases between. CDR3 residues: CSARPRGEEQPQHF. The CDR3, as DNA: TGCAGTGCTCGGCCCCGGGGGGAGGAGCAGCCCCAGCATTTT.

The CDR3 region has the DNA TGTGCCAGCAGTTCAGGACTAGCGGGGGGCCAGTCCAATGAGCAGTTCTTC. It is translated as CASSSGLAGGQSNEQFF. This rearrangement joins TRBV28 to TRBJ2-1, with 14 bases fitting TRBD2. This CDR3 has 17 residues. The V segment lost 4 bases and the J segment 6 bases; nucleotides outside the gene matches: 8. Germline V gives CDR1 MDHEN, CDR2 SYDVKM.

This clonotype was seen only a few times. The gene calls are TRBV4-3 and TRBJ2-7; D is ambiguous. Trimming cost V 2 bases and J 5 bases, with 16 bases left between them. There are 15 residues in the CDR3. The germline V gene has CDR1 LGHNA and CDR2 YSLEER. This CDR3 is CASSQYSGDLDEQYF. The CDR3 nucleotides read TGCGCCAGCAGCCAATATTCCGGTGATCTCGACGAGCAGTACTTC.

The chain joins TRBV6-5 to TRBJ2-1; possible D gene TRBD2, 6 bases. The CDR3 spans 16 residues. Germline-derived CDR1 and CDR2 are MNHEY and SVGAGI. The V and J ends lost 2 bases and 9 bases respectively, with 20 bases between them. The CDR3 bases are TGTGCCAGCAGTTACGCGAGTGCGGGGTCTGTTGGTGAGCAGTTCTTC. Translation: CASSYASAGSVGEQFF.

This clonotype was seen a handful of times. This rearrangement joins TRBV7-8 to TRBJ2-1; D possibly corresponds to TRBD1 (6 bases). In germline, CDR1 is SGHVS, CDR2 FQNEAQ. V lost 5 bases and J 6 bases, leaving 17 bases between the germline ends. CDR3 length equals 15 residues. The DNA of the CDR3 is TGTGCCAGCAGCAAGCCGGGACAAACACCCAATGAGCAGTTCTTC. Its protein product is CASSKPGQTPNEQFF.